The text below deals with one TCR beta chain. What it binds is unknown. CDR1 is SGHRS and CDR2 is YFSETQ in the germline V gene. The CDR3 totals 16 residues. Between the trimmed V and J ends, which lost 2 bases and 0 bases, there was a span of 11 bases. This specimen belongs to a study of cytomegalovirus exposure and HLA in healthy donors. The study ran its PCR with 60 Vbeta and 13 Jbeta primers. Sequencing was performed with immunoSEQ multiplex PCR; in TCRdb, only in-frame clones are kept and a portion is missing. The table lists 55,000 to 85,000 clones. Findings and caveats of the study: Per a later analysis, HLA-associated TCR beta chains showed more clonal expansion than other, equally common TCR beta chains.

The sequenced sample consisted of PBMCs. The chain carries TRBV5-1 and TRBJ2-2; D is ambiguous. The source is a woman aged 25-40 years in good health and CMV-seronegative. CDR3 sequence reads: CASSFLRSANTGELFF. The CDR3 region has the DNA TGCGCCAGCAGCTTTCTCCGATCGGCGAACACCGGGGAGCTGTTTTTT.